These T cell receptor beta chains were read from a single sample in a study of cytomegalovirus exposure and HLA in healthy donors. Sequenced by immunoSEQ multiplex PCR; TCRdb stores in-frame clones only, minus some. This table has 120,000 to 150,000 clones, about four fifths appearing once. The sequencing sample was made of PBMCs. The origin of the receptors is a man aged 25 to 40 in good health and CMV-seronegative. Both conserved end residues are part of each CDR3. The D gene is left open where the match is weak. A clone size is listed for some rows: how often the clone was seen (once, few, many), or a class if it is expanded.

J gene: TRBJ2-7; CDR3 length: 16; clone size: -; V gene: TRBV6-1; D gene: TRBD2; CDR3 DNA: TGTGCCAGCAGTGCCGCGACTAGCGGGAGACCCCACGAGCAGTACTTC; CDR3 protein: CASSAATSGRPHEQYF
J gene: TRBJ1-6; CDR3 length: 14; clone size: -; V gene: TRBV2; D gene: -; CDR3 DNA: TGTGCCAGCAGACCACCGCAGGGCAGCTCACCCCTCCACTTT; CDR3 protein: CASRPPQGSSPLHF
J gene: TRBJ2-7; CDR3 length: 16; clone size: -; V gene: TRBV5-1; D gene: TRBD1; CDR3 DNA: TGCGCCAGCAGACTGCAGGCCGGGACAGAGCCCTACGAGCAGTACTTC; CDR3 protein: CASRLQAGTEPYEQYF
J gene: TRBJ2-3; CDR3 length: 15; clone size: -; V gene: TRBV7-9; D gene: TRBD2; CDR3 DNA: TGTGCCAGCATATCCCTAGCGGTCGACACAGATACGCAGTATTTT; CDR3 protein: CASISLAVDTDTQYF
J gene: TRBJ1-1; CDR3 length: 13; clone size: few; V gene: TRBV28; D gene: TRBD1; CDR3 DNA: TGTGCCAGCAGGGGGACAGGGGGCACTGAAGCTTTCTTT; CDR3 protein: CASRGTGGTEAFF
J gene: TRBJ1-5; CDR3 length: 18; clone size: -; V gene: TRBV4-1; D gene: -; CDR3 DNA: TGCGCCAGCAGCCAAGGTCGGCGGGGGGGACCCAGCAATCAGCCCCAGAATTTT; CDR3 protein: CASSQGRRGGPSNQPQNF
J gene: TRBJ1-1; CDR3 length: 15; clone size: -; V gene: TRBV9; D gene: TRBD1; CDR3 DNA: TGTGCCAGCAGCGCCTCGACAGGGGAGTACACTGAAGCTTTCTTT; CDR3 protein: CASSASTGEYTEAFF
J gene: TRBJ1-2; CDR3 length: 12; clone size: -; V gene: TRBV5-6; D gene: -; CDR3 DNA: TGTGCCAGCAGCTTGAGAGTGTCTGGCTACACCTTC; CDR3 protein: CASSLRVSGYTF
J gene: TRBJ2-5; CDR3 length: 14; clone size: -; V gene: TRBV13; D gene: TRBD2; CDR3 DNA: TGTGCCAGCAGCCAGGGACTAGCAACGGAGACCCAGTACTTC; CDR3 protein: CASSQGLATETQYF
J gene: TRBJ2-7; CDR3 length: 17; clone size: once; V gene: TRBV28; D gene: TRBD1; CDR3 DNA: TGTGCCAGCAGTTTGGCCACAGGGGGCAGAGTTTCCTACGAGCAGTACTTC; CDR3 protein: CASSLATGGRVSYEQYF
J gene: TRBJ1-2; CDR3 length: 14; clone size: -; V gene: TRBV6-1; D gene: -; CDR3 DNA: TGTGCCAGCAGTCCCAGGGCAGGGAACTATGGCTACACCTTC; CDR3 protein: CASSPRAGNYGYTF
J gene: TRBJ2-5; CDR3 length: 16; clone size: -; V gene: TRBV5-6; D gene: TRBD1; CDR3 DNA: TGTGCCAGCAGCGCGCTACAGGGGAAGGGCCAAGAGACCCAGTACTTC; CDR3 protein: CASSALQGKGQETQYF
J gene: TRBJ2-1; CDR3 length: 14; clone size: -; V gene: TRBV7-9; D gene: -; CDR3 DNA: TGTGCCAGCAGCACAGGGGGGGGTTACAATGAGCAGTTCTTC; CDR3 protein: CASSTGGGYNEQFF
J gene: TRBJ2-5; CDR3 length: 16; clone size: -; V gene: TRBV7-9; D gene: -; CDR3 DNA: TGTGCCAGCAGTGGCGGATCGGACTGGAGAGAAGAGACCCAGTACTTC; CDR3 protein: CASSGGSDWREETQYF
J gene: TRBJ1-2; CDR3 length: 15; clone size: once; V gene: TRBV7-9; D gene: -; CDR3 DNA: TGTGCCAGCAGCCCATTAGAGGGGGGGCACGATGGCTACACCTTC; CDR3 protein: CASSPLEGGHDGYTF
J gene: TRBJ2-1; CDR3 length: 14; clone size: few; V gene: TRBV5-4; D gene: -; CDR3 DNA: TGTGCCAGCAGCGCAGCACAGGGTAGAGATGAGCAGTTCTTC; CDR3 protein: CASSAAQGRDEQFF
J gene: TRBJ2-5; CDR3 length: 16; clone size: once; V gene: TRBV9; D gene: TRBD2; CDR3 DNA: TGTGCCAGCAGCCCCCGACTAGCGGACACCCAAGAGACCCAGTACTTC; CDR3 protein: CASSPRLADTQETQYF
J gene: TRBJ1-5; CDR3 length: 15; clone size: -; V gene: TRBV28; D gene: -; CDR3 DNA: TGTGCCAGCAGTTCCAGGGTGGACGGCAATCAGCCCCAGCATTTT; CDR3 protein: CASSSRVDGNQPQHF
J gene: TRBJ2-2; CDR3 length: 15; clone size: -; V gene: TRBV19; D gene: TRBD2; CDR3 DNA: TGTGCCAGTAGTAAATCTAGCGGGAGTCCCGGGGAGCTGTTTTTT; CDR3 protein: CASSKSSGSPGELFF
J gene: TRBJ2-7; CDR3 length: 14; clone size: -; V gene: TRBV7-9; D gene: -; CDR3 DNA: TGTGCCAGCAGCTCTACTCTAGGGACTCACGAGCAGTACTTC; CDR3 protein: CASSSTLGTHEQYF
J gene: TRBJ2-2; CDR3 length: 15; clone size: -; V gene: TRBV7-7; D gene: TRBD2; CDR3 DNA: TGTGCTAGCAGGCCACTAGCGGGGGATACCGGGGAGCTGTTTTTT; CDR3 protein: CASRPLAGDTGELFF
J gene: TRBJ1-5; CDR3 length: 20; clone size: -; V gene: TRBV7-8; D gene: TRBD1; CDR3 DNA: TGTGCCAGCAGCCTGCAAACACCGGGACAGAGTCCTTTTCGGAATCAGCCCCAGCATTTT; CDR3 protein: CASSLQTPGQSPFRNQPQHF
J gene: TRBJ2-3; CDR3 length: 19; clone size: once; V gene: TRBV28; D gene: TRBD2; CDR3 DNA: TGTGCCAGCAGTTCGGGACTAGCGGGAGGGCGATTTGACTCAGATACGCAGTATTTT; CDR3 protein: CASSSGLAGGRFDSDTQYF
J gene: TRBJ2-1; CDR3 length: 15; clone size: -; V gene: TRBV9; D gene: TRBD1; CDR3 DNA: TGTGCCAGCAGTCGTGACAGGGGCCCTTACAATGAGCAGTTCTTC; CDR3 protein: CASSRDRGPYNEQFF
J gene: TRBJ1-3; CDR3 length: 14; clone size: -; V gene: TRBV7-6; D gene: -; CDR3 DNA: TGTGCCAGCAGCTTAGCAGGAGGTGGGGACACCATATATTTT; CDR3 protein: CASSLAGGGDTIYF
J gene: TRBJ1-4; CDR3 length: 15; clone size: -; V gene: TRBV28; D gene: TRBD1; CDR3 DNA: TGTGCCAGCAGTGTTTTGACAGGGGGAAATGAAAAACTGTTTTTT; CDR3 protein: CASSVLTGGNEKLFF
J gene: TRBJ2-7; CDR3 length: 11; clone size: -; V gene: TRBV29-1; D gene: -; CDR3 DNA: TGCAGCGCTGAACGGGGTTCGGATCAGTACTTC; CDR3 protein: CSAERGSDQYF
J gene: TRBJ2-2; CDR3 length: 13; clone size: once; V gene: TRBV28; D gene: -; CDR3 DNA: TGTGCCAGCAGTTTGAGCGCTACCGGGGAGCTGTTTTTT; CDR3 protein: CASSLSATGELFF
J gene: TRBJ2-5; CDR3 length: 15; clone size: few; V gene: TRBV5-6; D gene: TRBD1; CDR3 DNA: TGTGCCAGCAGCTTGGCCGGGACAGGGCAAGAGACCCAGTACTTC; CDR3 protein: CASSLAGTGQETQYF
J gene: TRBJ2-1; CDR3 length: 15; clone size: -; V gene: TRBV9; D gene: TRBD2; CDR3 DNA: TGTGCCAGCAGCGTAGCCGGGGGGGCTACTGGGGAGCAGTTCTTC; CDR3 protein: CASSVAGGATGEQFF
J gene: TRBJ1-5; CDR3 length: 20; clone size: -; V gene: TRBV10-1; D gene: -; CDR3 DNA: TGCGCCAGCAGTGAGTCAAGGGGGGGCAGGGTCTATCAAAGCAATCAGCCCCAGCATTTT; CDR3 protein: CASSESRGGRVYQSNQPQHF
J gene: TRBJ1-2; CDR3 length: 16; clone size: -; V gene: TRBV10-1; D gene: TRBD1; CDR3 DNA: TGCGCCAGCAGTGACACAGGGGTCGCTGGTAACTATGGCTACACCTTC; CDR3 protein: CASSDTGVAGNYGYTF
J gene: TRBJ1-4; CDR3 length: 14; clone size: few; V gene: TRBV7-9; D gene: TRBD1; CDR3 DNA: TGTGCCAGCAGCTTAGGGGACAGAACCGAAAAACTGTTTTTT; CDR3 protein: CASSLGDRTEKLFF
J gene: TRBJ2-7; CDR3 length: 15; clone size: -; V gene: TRBV7-2; D gene: TRBD2; CDR3 DNA: TGTGCCAGCAGCCCACGGGGGGGGTCCCCCTACGAGCAGTACTTC; CDR3 protein: CASSPRGGSPYEQYF
J gene: TRBJ2-6; CDR3 length: 15; clone size: -; V gene: TRBV2; D gene: -; CDR3 DNA: TGTGCCAGCAGTGGACAGCCACCTGGGGCCAACGTCCTGACTTTC; CDR3 protein: CASSGQPPGANVLTF
J gene: TRBJ1-2; CDR3 length: 13; clone size: -; V gene: TRBV7-8; D gene: TRBD1; CDR3 DNA: TGTGCCAGCCAACAGGGGATACAAGGGGGCTACACCTTC; CDR3 protein: CASQQGIQGGYTF
J gene: TRBJ2-7; CDR3 length: 15; clone size: once; V gene: TRBV27; D gene: TRBD1; CDR3 DNA: TGTGCCAGCAGTGCCACAGGGGGGACTGCTAAGGAGCAGTACTTC; CDR3 protein: CASSATGGTAKEQYF
J gene: TRBJ2-1; CDR3 length: 17; clone size: -; V gene: TRBV5-1; D gene: TRBD2; CDR3 DNA: TGCGCCAGCAGCTTGGGACTAGCGGGGAGCTCCTACAATGAGCAGTTCTTC; CDR3 protein: CASSLGLAGSSYNEQFF
J gene: TRBJ2-3; CDR3 length: 12; clone size: -; V gene: TRBV5-6; D gene: -; CDR3 DNA: TGTGCCAGCAGCTCCGGAGGACCGACGCAGTATTTT; CDR3 protein: CASSSGGPTQYF
J gene: TRBJ2-7; CDR3 length: 15; clone size: few; V gene: TRBV6-5; D gene: TRBD2; CDR3 DNA: TGTGCCAGCAGTTACTCGACGGGAGGGGGCTACGAGCAGTACTTC; CDR3 protein: CASSYSTGGGYEQYF
J gene: TRBJ1-4; CDR3 length: 13; clone size: -; V gene: TRBV7-9; D gene: TRBD1; CDR3 DNA: TGTGCCAGCAGCCGTACAGGGGTGGAAAAACTGTTTTTT; CDR3 protein: CASSRTGVEKLFF
J gene: TRBJ1-5; CDR3 length: 15; clone size: -; V gene: TRBV30; D gene: TRBD1; CDR3 DNA: TGTGCCTGTTCTGCTGGGACAGGGCGCAATCAGCCCCAGCATTTT; CDR3 protein: CACSAGTGRNQPQHF
J gene: TRBJ1-5; CDR3 length: 13; clone size: few; V gene: TRBV28; D gene: -; CDR3 DNA: TGTGCCAGCACCGACTATAGCAATCAGCCCCAGCATTTT; CDR3 protein: CASTDYSNQPQHF
J gene: TRBJ2-7; CDR3 length: 11; clone size: -; V gene: TRBV6-4; D gene: -; CDR3 DNA: TGTGCCAGCAGTAACGGCTACGAGCAGTACTTC; CDR3 protein: CASSNGYEQYF
J gene: TRBJ1-5; CDR3 length: 15; clone size: few; V gene: TRBV7-7; D gene: TRBD1; CDR3 DNA: TGTGCCAGCAGTTCGACAGGGGGAAGCAATCAGCCCCAGCATTTT; CDR3 protein: CASSSTGGSNQPQHF
J gene: TRBJ2-1; CDR3 length: 15; clone size: -; V gene: TRBV7-9; D gene: TRBD1; CDR3 DNA: TGTGCCAGCAGCTCTACAGGGGTTAACTACAATGAGCAGTTCTTC; CDR3 protein: CASSSTGVNYNEQFF
J gene: TRBJ2-1; CDR3 length: 13; clone size: -; V gene: TRBV7-9; D gene: -; CDR3 DNA: TGTGCCAGCAGCCCGTGGTCCCGCGTGGAGCAGTTCTTC; CDR3 protein: CASSPWSRVEQFF
J gene: TRBJ1-1; CDR3 length: 14; clone size: -; V gene: TRBV5-6; D gene: -; CDR3 DNA: TGTGCCAGCAGCTTGGGACAGGTGGGCACTGAAGCTTTCTTT; CDR3 protein: CASSLGQVGTEAFF
J gene: TRBJ2-3; CDR3 length: 15; clone size: -; V gene: TRBV29-1; D gene: TRBD1; CDR3 DNA: TGCAGCGTTGGAGTGACAGGGGCCTACACAGATACGCAGTATTTT; CDR3 protein: CSVGVTGAYTDTQYF
J gene: TRBJ2-1; CDR3 length: 16; clone size: -; V gene: TRBV4-1; D gene: TRBD2; CDR3 DNA: TGCGCCAGCAGCCCAGAGAGCGGGAGGACCTACAATGAGCAGTTCTTC; CDR3 protein: CASSPESGRTYNEQFF
J gene: TRBJ1-1; CDR3 length: 13; clone size: few; V gene: TRBV19; D gene: -; CDR3 DNA: TGTGCCAGTAGTATCCGGGGTGGCACTGAAGCTTTCTTT; CDR3 protein: CASSIRGGTEAFF
J gene: TRBJ1-4; CDR3 length: 13; clone size: few; V gene: TRBV28; D gene: -; CDR3 DNA: TGTGCCAGTGGCCTAGGCTCTCCCGAAAAACTGTTTTTT; CDR3 protein: CASGLGSPEKLFF
J gene: TRBJ2-7; CDR3 length: 14; clone size: -; V gene: TRBV5-1; D gene: TRBD2; CDR3 DNA: TGCGCCAGCAGCGGGGGACTAGCGGTTAACGAGCAGTACTTC; CDR3 protein: CASSGGLAVNEQYF
J gene: TRBJ2-3; CDR3 length: 18; clone size: -; V gene: TRBV30; D gene: TRBD2; CDR3 DNA: TGTGCCTGGAGTCCCGCCCGGACTAGTAGCGGCCGCACAGATACGCAGTATTTT; CDR3 protein: CAWSPARTSSGRTDTQYF